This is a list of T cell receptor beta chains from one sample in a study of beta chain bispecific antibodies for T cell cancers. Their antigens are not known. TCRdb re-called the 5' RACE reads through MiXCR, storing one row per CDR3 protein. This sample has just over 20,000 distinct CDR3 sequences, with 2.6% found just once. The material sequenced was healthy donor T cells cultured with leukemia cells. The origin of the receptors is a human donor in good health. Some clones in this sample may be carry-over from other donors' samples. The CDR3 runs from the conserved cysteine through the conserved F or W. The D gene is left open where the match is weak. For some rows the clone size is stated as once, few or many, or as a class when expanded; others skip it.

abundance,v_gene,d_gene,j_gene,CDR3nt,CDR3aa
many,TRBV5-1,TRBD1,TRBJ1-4,TGCGCCAGCAGCCCCGGGACAGGGGGAGATGAAAAACTGTTTTTT,CASSPGTGGDEKLFF
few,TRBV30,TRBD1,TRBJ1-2,TGTGCCTGGAGCCGACAGGGAAATTATGGCTACACCTTC,CAWSRQGNYGYTF
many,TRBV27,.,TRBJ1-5,TGTGCCAGCAGTCCCCTGGGCGGTCAGCCCCAGCATTTT,CASSPLGGQPQHF
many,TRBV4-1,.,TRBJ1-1,TGCGCCAGCAGCCAAGAGGTTGGATGGAACACTGAAGCTTTCTTT,CASSQEVGWNTEAFF
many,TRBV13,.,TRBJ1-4,TGTGCCAGCAGCACGAATGGGGAAAAACTGTTTTTT,CASSTNGEKLFF
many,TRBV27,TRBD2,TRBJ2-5,TGTGCCAGCAAGGTTCGCGCGGGAGAATTAGAGACCCAGTACTTC,CASKVRAGELETQYF
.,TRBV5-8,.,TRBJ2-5,TGTGCCAGCAGCTTGGCTGTCCTATTGCGGGAGACCCAGTACTTC,CASSLAVLLRETQYF
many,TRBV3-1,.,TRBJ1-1,TGTGCCAGCGGTTCCAATTGGGGCACTGAAGCTTTCTTT,CASGSNWGTEAFF
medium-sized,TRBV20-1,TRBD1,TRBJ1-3,TGCAGTGCTAGAGAACAGGGGGCGGGAGGAAACACCATATATTTT,CSAREQGAGGNTIYF
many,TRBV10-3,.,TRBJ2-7,TGTGCCATCAGTGCGTGGGACGGGTCCTACGAGCAGTACTTC,CAISAWDGSYEQYF
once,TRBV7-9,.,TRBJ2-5,TGTGCCAGCAGCTTACCTTGGACCCCTCAGCAGGAGACCCAGTACTTC,CASSLPWTPQQETQYF
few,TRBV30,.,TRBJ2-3,TGTGCCTGGAGTGGGGGTGACGATACGCAGTATTTT,CAWSGGDDTQYF
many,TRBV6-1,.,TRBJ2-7,TGTGCCAGCAGTGATCCGTCCGCCTGGAACGAGCAGTACTTC,CASSDPSAWNEQYF
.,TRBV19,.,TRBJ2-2,TGTGCCAGTAGTATGGGCACCGGGGAGCTGTTTTTT,CASSMGTGELFF
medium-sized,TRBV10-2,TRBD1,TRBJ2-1,TGCGCCAGTAAACGGACAGGCACAAACAATGAGCAGTTCTTC,CASKRTGTNNEQFF
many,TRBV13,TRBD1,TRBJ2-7,TGTGCCAGCAGCTCCGGACAGGGGGAGCAGTACTTC,CASSSGQGEQYF
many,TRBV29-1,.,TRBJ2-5,TGCAGCGTTGAAGATCTCGTCAGGGAGAGGGAGACCCAGTACTTC,CSVEDLVRERETQYF
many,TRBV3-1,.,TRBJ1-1,TGTGCCAGCAGCCCTCCCCTGGGCACTGAAGCTTTCTTT,CASSPPLGTEAFF
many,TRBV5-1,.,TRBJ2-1,TGCGCCAGCAGCTTGGAATCGGGGGACTCCTACAATGAGCAGTTCTTC,CASSLESGDSYNEQFF